These 14 T cell receptor beta chains originate from one sample sequenced in a study of blood T cell repertoires in COVID-19. Assay used: immunoSEQ multiplex PCR; TCRdb lists only in-frame clones, some missing. The sample lists some 200,000 clones; 80% to 90% were seen once. Sequencing was performed on peripheral blood. The receptors originated from a man between 45 and 60 years old with acute or convalescent COVID-19.

The chain recombines TRBV3-1 (or the pseudogene TRBV3-2) with TRBJ2-2; tentatively, D is TRBD1 (6 bases). Looked up from germline, CDR1 is LGHDT and CDR2 is YNNKEL (reference sequence). This CDR3 comprises 21 residues. Trimming took 0 bases from V and 3 from J, leaving 26 bases between them. The CDR3 nucleotides read TGTGCCAGCAGCCAAGATCCCCACGGGCCCCTGAGGGGGAGATACACCGGGGAGCTGTTTTTT. This codes for CASSQDPHGPLRGRYTGELFF.

The CDR3 sequence: CASSAGAVQETQYF. The DNA for the CDR3 is TGTGCCAGCAGCGCCGGAGCAGTCCAAGAGACCCAGTACTTC. This sequence joins TRBV7-8 and TRBJ2-5; unclear D gene. CDR3 length: 14 amino acids. Germline V CDR1 and CDR2: SGHVS, FQNEAQ. With 5 bases removed from V and 1 base from J, the gap between germline ends came to 11 bases.

This CDR3 is CASSPNTISYNEQFF. The CDR3 coding sequence is TGTGCCAGCAGCCCGAACACAATCTCCTACAATGAGCAGTTCTTC. This sequence joins TRBV7-9 and TRBJ2-1; D gene ambiguous. The CDR3 loop spans 15 amino acids. Deletions cut 5 bases from V and 0 bases from J, with 11 bases between. Germline values: CDR1 SEHNR, CDR2 FQNEAQ (reference sequence).

The chain links TRBV5-1 to TRBJ2-7; 10 positions agree with TRBD1. The J segment lost 6 bases and the V segment lost 1 base, leaving 10 bases of the junction unmatched. Germline V lookup: CDR1 SGHRS, CDR2 YFSETQ. The CDR3 is made up of 16 amino acids. The CDR3 DNA is TGCGCCAGCAGCTTGAAGGTGGGGACAGGGGTAAGCGAGCAGTACTTC. The encoded protein is CASSLKVGTGVSEQYF.

This chain uses TRBV19 with TRBJ1-5, with 7 bases matching TRBD1. Unmatched junction bases numbered 4, after V lost 1 base and J lost 4 bases. CDR3 length equals 15 residues. Germline V gene sequence: CDR1 LNHDA, CDR2 SQIVND (reference sequence). This CDR3 is CASSIADRENQPQHF. The CDR3 DNA is TGTGCCAGTAGTATAGCCGACAGGGAGAATCAGCCCCAGCATTTT.

The chain couples TRBV7-2 to TRBJ1-1; TRBD1 matches 11 bases. Losses at the gene ends were 1 base for V and 5 bases for J; bases not matched to a gene: 6. Germline values: CDR1 SGHTA, CDR2 FQGNSA. The length of the CDR3 is 16 residues. The CDR3 reads CASSLGRTGGRTEAFF. The CDR3 DNA reads TGTGCCAGCAGCTTAGGACGGACAGGGGGCAGGACTGAAGCTTTCTTT. The full variable domain, in which reference TRBV7-2 and TRBJ1-1 provide the parts outside the CDR3, is GAGVSQSPSNKVTEKGKDVELRCDPISGHTALYWYRQSLGQGLEFLIYFQGNSAPDKSGLPSDRFSAERTGGSVSTLTIQRTQQEDSAVYLCASSLGRTGGRTEAFFGQGTRLTVV.

The chain joins TRBV5-1 to TRBJ2-1; 8 bases are shared with TRBD1. The CDR3 length is 15 residues. Germline V CDR1 and CDR2: SGHRS, YFSETQ. Germline trimming cut 4 bases from V and 0 bases from J; bases unmatched to any gene: 3. DNA for the CDR3: TGCGCCAGCAGCACAGGACAGGGCTCCTACAATGAGCAGTTCTTC. Protein: CASSTGQGSYNEQFF.

This sequence joins TRBV7-2 and TRBJ1-2; a possible D gene is TRBD1 (6 bases). Trimming removed 0 bases from V and 7 bases from J, with 15 bases in between. Germline CDR1 is SGHTA and CDR2 is FQGNSA. The CDR3 has 15 residues. The CDR3 protein is CASSLAPGQGSGYTF. The DNA of the CDR3 is TGTGCCAGCAGCTTAGCACCGGGACAAGGATCTGGCTACACCTTC.

The chain links TRBV5-1 to TRBJ2-7; D unresolved. CDR3 length equals 14 residues. V lost 0 bases, J lost 1 base, and 8 bases lay in between. Per germline, CDR1 SGHRS and CDR2 YFSETQ. The DNA of the CDR3 is TGCGCCAGCAGCTTGGACAGCAAATCCTACGAGCAGTACTTC. This encodes CASSLDSKSYEQYF.

This clone appeared once. J is TRBJ2-7 and V is TRBV19, with 9 bases aligning to TRBD1. The CDR3 is 17 amino acids. Per germline, CDR1 LNHDA and CDR2 SQIVND (reference sequence). Germline trimming cut 4 bases from V and 0 bases from J; bases unmatched to any gene: 10. The CDR3 reads CASSTRIRDRASYEQYF. CDR3 sequence (DNA): TGTGCCAGTAGTACCCGAATCCGGGACAGGGCCTCCTACGAGCAGTACTTC.

CDR3 residues: CASTDGGQGNYGYTF. CDR3 DNA: TGTGCCAGTACCGATGGGGGACAGGGTAACTATGGCTACACCTTC. The chain has TRBV19 and TRBJ1-2; 9 bases match TRBD1. The germline V gene encodes CDR1 LNHDA and CDR2 SQIVND (reference sequence). The CDR3 spans 15 residues. The V segment lost 7 bases and the J segment 1 base; nucleotides outside the gene matches: 7.

V gene TRBV5-1 combines with J gene TRBJ2-1, with 10 bases fitting TRBD1. Germline V gene sequence: CDR1 SGHRS, CDR2 YFSETQ. J gave up 6 bases and V 4 bases, and 7 bases lay outside the gene matches. The CDR3 covers 15 residues. In DNA form, the CDR3 reads TGCGCCAGCAGCCCGAGGGGACAGGGGAGCAATGAGCAGTTCTTC. It codes for CASSPRGQGSNEQFF.

The J gene is TRBJ2-5, the V gene TRBV29-1, with D hard to call. Trimming took 4 bases from V and 1 from J, leaving 10 bases between them. The CDR3 is 13 residues long. Germline V gene sequence: CDR1 SQVTM, CDR2 ANQGSEA. The chain's CDR3 is CSVVPNSQETQYF. The CDR3, as DNA: TGCAGCGTTGTCCCAAACAGCCAAGAGACCCAGTACTTC.

In its sample, this clone was seen a few times. The V gene is TRBV30, the J gene TRBJ1-6, with 9 bases fitting TRBD1. The CDR3 runs to 18 residues. V was pared by 3 bases and J by 1 base, with 10 bases of the junction left unmatched. Looked up from germline, CDR1 is GTSNPN and CDR2 is SVGIG (reference sequence). CDR3 in amino acids: CAWSPGQGFWSYNSPLHF. In DNA form, the CDR3 reads TGTGCCTGGAGCCCGGGACAGGGATTTTGGTCCTATAATTCACCCCTCCACTTT.